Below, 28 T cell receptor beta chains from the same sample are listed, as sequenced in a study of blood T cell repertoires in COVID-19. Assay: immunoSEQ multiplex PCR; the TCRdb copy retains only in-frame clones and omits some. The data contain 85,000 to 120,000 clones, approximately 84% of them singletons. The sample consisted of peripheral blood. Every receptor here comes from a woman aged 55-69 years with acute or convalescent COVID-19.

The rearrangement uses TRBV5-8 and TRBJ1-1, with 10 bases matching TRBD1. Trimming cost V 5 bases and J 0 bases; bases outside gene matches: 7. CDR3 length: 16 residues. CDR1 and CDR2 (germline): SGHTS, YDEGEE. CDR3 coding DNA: TGTGCCAGCAGGGTACCGGACAGGGGGTTGAACACTGAAGCTTTCTTT. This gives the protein CASRVPDRGLNTEAFF.

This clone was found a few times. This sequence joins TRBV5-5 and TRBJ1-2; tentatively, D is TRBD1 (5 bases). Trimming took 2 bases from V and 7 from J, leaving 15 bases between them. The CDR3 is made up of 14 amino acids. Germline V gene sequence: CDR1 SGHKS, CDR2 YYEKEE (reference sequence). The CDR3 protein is CASSLGAGDPGYTF. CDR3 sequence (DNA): TGTGCCAGCAGCTTAGGGGCGGGAGATCCTGGCTACACCTTC. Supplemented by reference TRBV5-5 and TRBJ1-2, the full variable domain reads DAGVTQSPTHLIKTRGQQVTLRCSPISGHKSVSWYQQVLGQGPQFIFQYYEKEERGRGNFPDRFSARQFPNYSSELNVNALLLGDSALYLCASSLGAGDPGYTFGSGTRLTVV.

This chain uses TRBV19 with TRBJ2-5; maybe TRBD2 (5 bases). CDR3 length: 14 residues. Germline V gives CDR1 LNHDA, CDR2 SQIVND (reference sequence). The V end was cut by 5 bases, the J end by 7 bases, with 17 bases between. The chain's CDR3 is CASSVNQPGWTQYF. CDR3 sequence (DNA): TGTGCCAGTAGTGTCAACCAGCCGGGGTGGACCCAGTACTTC.

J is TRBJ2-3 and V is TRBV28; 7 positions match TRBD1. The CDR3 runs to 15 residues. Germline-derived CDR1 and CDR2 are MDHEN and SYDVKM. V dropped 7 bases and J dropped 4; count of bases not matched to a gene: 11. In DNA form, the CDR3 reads TGTGCCAGCATTTTTAACAGGGGTACGGCAGATACGCAGTATTTT. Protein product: CASIFNRGTADTQYF.

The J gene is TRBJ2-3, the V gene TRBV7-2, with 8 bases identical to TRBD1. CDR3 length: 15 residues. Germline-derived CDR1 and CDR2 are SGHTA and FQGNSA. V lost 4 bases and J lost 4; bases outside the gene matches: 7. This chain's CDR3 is CASSSGAGGADTQYF. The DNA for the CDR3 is TGTGCCAGCAGCTCAGGGGCAGGGGGCGCAGATACGCAGTATTTT.

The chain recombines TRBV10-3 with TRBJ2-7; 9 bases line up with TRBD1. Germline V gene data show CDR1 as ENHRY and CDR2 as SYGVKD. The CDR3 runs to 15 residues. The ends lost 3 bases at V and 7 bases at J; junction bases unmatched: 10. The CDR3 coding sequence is TGTGCCATCAGTGACGCAGGGACAGGGACGGGGGAGCAGTACTTC. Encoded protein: CAISDAGTGTGEQYF.

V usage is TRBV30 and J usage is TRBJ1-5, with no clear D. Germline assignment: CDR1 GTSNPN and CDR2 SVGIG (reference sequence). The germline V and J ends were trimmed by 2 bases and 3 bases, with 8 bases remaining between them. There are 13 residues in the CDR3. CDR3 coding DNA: TGTGCCTGGAGTCGAGGGCACAATCAGCCCCAGCATTTT. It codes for CAWSRGHNQPQHF.

The CDR3 nucleotides are TGTGCCAGCAGCCATTTGCGAAATTACGAGCAGTACTTC. Its protein is CASSHLRNYEQYF. This chain connects TRBV3-1 (or the pseudogene TRBV3-2) to TRBJ2-7; D ambiguous. Trimming removed 3 bases at V and 4 bases at J, with 10 bases between. The germline V gene has CDR1 LGHDT and CDR2 YNNKEL (reference sequence). The CDR3 is 13 residues long.

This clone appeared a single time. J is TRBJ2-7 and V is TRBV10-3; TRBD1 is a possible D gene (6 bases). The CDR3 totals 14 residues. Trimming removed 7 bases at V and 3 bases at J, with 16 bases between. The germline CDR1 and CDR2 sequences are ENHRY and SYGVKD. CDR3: CAITLGQGNYEQYF. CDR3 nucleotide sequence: TGTGCCATCACCCTCGGGCAGGGGAACTACGAGCAGTACTTC.

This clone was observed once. CDR3 in amino acids: CASSDTDYSEKLFF. The DNA of the CDR3 is TGTGCCAGCAGTGATACAGATTATAGTGAAAAACTGTTTTTT. The chain carries TRBV6-1 and TRBJ1-4; unclear D gene. This CDR3 region has 14 residues. Trimming took off 3 bases at V and 7 bases at J, with 12 bases between the two ends. Germline CDR1 reads MNHNS; CDR2 reads SASEGT.

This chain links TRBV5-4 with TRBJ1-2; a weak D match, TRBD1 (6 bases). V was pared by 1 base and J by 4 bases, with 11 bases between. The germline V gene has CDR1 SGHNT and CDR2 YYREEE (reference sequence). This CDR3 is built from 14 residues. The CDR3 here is CASSLPGQSYGYTF. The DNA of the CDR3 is TGTGCCAGCAGCTTGCCAGGACAGAGCTATGGCTACACCTTC.

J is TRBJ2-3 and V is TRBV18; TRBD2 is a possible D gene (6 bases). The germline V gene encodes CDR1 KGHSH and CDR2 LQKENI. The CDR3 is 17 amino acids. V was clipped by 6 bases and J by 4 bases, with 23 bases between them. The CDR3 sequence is CASSLIIAEVAPDTQYF. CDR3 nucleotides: TGTGCCAGCTCCCTCATCATAGCGGAGGTCGCCCCAGATACGCAGTATTTT.

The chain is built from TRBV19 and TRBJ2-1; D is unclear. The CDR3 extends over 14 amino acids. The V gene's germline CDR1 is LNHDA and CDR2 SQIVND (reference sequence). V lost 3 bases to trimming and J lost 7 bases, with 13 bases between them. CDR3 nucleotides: TGTGCCAGTAGTATCCCCCTTGAGCGAAATGAGCAGTTCTTC. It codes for CASSIPLERNEQFF.

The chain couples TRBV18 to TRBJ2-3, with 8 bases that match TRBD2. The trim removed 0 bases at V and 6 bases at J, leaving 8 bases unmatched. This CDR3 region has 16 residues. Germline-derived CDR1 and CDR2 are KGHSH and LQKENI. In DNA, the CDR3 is TGTGCCAGCTCACCACCGTCGGGGGGGATATGGGATACGCAGTATTTT. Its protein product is CASSPPSGGIWDTQYF.

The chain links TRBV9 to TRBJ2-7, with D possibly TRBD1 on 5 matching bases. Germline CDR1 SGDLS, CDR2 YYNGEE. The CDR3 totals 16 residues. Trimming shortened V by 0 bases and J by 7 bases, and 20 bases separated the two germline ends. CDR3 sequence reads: CASSVVPGPSPREQYF. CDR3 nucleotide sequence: TGTGCCAGCAGCGTAGTCCCAGGGCCGTCCCCGAGGGAGCAGTACTTC.

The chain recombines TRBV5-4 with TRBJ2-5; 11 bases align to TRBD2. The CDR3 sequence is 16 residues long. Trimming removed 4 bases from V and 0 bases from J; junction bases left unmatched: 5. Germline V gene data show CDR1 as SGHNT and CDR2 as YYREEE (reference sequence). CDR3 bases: TGTGCCAGCAGCCCTATAGCGGGGGGGAACCAAGAGACCCAGTACTTC. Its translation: CASSPIAGGNQETQYF.

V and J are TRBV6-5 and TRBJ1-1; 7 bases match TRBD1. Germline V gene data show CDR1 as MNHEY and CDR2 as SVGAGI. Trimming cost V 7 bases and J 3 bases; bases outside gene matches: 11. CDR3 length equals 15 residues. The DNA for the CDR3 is TGTGCCAGCATGATCGACAGGGCGAGCGACACTGAAGCTTTCTTT. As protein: CASMIDRASDTEAFF.

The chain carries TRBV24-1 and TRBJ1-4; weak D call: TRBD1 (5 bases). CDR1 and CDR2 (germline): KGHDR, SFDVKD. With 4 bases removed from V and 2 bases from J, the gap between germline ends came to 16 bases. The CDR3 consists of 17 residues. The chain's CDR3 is CATSERTGAPTNEKLFF. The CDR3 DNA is TGTGCCACCAGTGAGAGAACAGGAGCCCCGACTAATGAAAAACTGTTTTTT.

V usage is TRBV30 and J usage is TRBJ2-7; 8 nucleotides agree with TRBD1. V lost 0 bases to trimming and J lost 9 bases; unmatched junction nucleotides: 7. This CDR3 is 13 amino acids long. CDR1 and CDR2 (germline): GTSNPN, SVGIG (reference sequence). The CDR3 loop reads CAWSVSRGPSQYF. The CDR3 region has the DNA TGTGCCTGGAGTGTTTCCAGGGGGCCCTCGCAGTACTTC.

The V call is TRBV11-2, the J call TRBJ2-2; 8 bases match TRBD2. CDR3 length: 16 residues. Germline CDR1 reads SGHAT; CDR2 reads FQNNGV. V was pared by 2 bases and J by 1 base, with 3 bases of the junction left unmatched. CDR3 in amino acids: CASSLRLAGNTGELFF. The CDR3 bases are TGTGCCAGCAGCTTACGTCTAGCGGGGAACACCGGGGAGCTGTTTTTT.

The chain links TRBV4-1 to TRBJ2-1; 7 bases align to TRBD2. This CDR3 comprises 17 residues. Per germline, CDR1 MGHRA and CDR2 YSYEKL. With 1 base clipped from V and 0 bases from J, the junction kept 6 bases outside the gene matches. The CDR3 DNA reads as TGCGCCAGCAGCCAAGGAGCGGGGCCAAGCTCCTACAATGAGCAGTTCTTC. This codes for CASSQGAGPSSYNEQFF.

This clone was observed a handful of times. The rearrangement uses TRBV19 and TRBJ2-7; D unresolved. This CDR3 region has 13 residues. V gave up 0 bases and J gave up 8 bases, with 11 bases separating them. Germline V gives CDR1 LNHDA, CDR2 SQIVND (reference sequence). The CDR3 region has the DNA TGTGCCAGTAGTATAGATAGTCCTACGCAGCAGTACTTC. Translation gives CASSIDSPTQQYF.

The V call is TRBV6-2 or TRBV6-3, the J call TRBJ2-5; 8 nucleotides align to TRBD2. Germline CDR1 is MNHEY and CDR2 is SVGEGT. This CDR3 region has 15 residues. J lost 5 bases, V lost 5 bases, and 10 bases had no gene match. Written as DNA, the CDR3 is TGTGCCAGCAGTCTGGCAGCGGGAGTTCGGGAGACCCAGTACTTC. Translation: CASSLAAGVRETQYF.

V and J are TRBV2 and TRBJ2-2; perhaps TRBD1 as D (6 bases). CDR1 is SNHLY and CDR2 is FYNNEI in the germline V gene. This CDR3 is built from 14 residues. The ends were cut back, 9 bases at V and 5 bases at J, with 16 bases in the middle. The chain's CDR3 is CARERAGETGELFF. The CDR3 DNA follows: TGTGCCAGGGAGAGGGCAGGGGAGACCGGGGAGCTGTTTTTT. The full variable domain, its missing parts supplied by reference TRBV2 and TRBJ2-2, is EPEVTQTPSHQVTQMGQEVILRCVPISNHLYFYWYRQILGQKVEFLVSFYNNEISEKSEIFDDQFSVERPDGSNFTLKIRSTKLEDSAMYFCARERAGETGELFFGEGSRLTVL.

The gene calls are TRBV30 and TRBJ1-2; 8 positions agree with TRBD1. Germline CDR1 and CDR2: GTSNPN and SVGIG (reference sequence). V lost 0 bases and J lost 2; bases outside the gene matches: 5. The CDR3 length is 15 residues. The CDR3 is CAWSVLNRGNYGYTF. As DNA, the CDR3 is TGTGCCTGGAGTGTACTCAACAGGGGGAACTATGGCTACACCTTC.

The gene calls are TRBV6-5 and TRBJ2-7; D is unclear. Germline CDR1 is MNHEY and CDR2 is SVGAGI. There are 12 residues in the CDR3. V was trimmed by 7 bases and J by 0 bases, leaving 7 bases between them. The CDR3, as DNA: TGTGCCAGCAATACTATCTCCTACGAGCAGTACTTC. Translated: CASNTISYEQYF.

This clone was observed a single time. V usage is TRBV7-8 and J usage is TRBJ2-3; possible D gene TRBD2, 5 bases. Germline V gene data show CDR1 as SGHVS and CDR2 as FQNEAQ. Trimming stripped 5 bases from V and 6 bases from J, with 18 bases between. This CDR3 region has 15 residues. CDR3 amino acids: CASSPTGSVSDTQYF. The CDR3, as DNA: TGTGCCAGCAGCCCTACGGGATCGGTCTCGGATACGCAGTATTTT.

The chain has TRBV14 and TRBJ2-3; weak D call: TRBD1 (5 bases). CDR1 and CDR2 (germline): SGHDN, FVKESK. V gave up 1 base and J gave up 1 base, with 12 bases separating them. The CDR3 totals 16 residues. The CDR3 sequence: CASSQVWGLGTDTQYF. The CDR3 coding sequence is TGTGCCAGCAGCCAAGTGTGGGGCCTAGGCACAGATACGCAGTATTTT. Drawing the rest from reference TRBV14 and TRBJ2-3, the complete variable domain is EAGVTQFPSHSVIEKGQTVTLRCDPISGHDNLYWYRRVMGKEIKFLLHFVKESKQDESGMPNNRFLAERTGGTYSTLKVQPAELEDSGVYFCASSQVWGLGTDTQYFGPGTRLTVL.